Listed below are T cell receptor beta chains from one sample, sequenced in a study of blood T cell repertoires in COVID-19. Only in-frame clones appear in the TCRdb table, and some are missing; sequencing was by immunoSEQ multiplex PCR. The sample yields roughly 120,000 clones, approximately 84% seen once. The sequenced material came from peripheral blood. These receptors were taken from a man between 65 and 79 years old with active or convalescent COVID-19. The CDR3 runs from the conserved cysteine through the conserved F or W. A D gene is named only where the DNA matches it firmly. Expanded clones get a size class; other rows say once, few or many, or leave the size out.

clone size	D gene	J gene	V gene	CDR3 protein	CDR3 DNA
-	TRBD1	TRBJ2-5	TRBV14	CASSQDLPGGWRETQYF	TGTGCCAGCAGCCAAGATCTTCCAGGGGGCTGGAGAGAGACCCAGTACTTC
once	TRBD1	TRBJ1-2	TRBV27	CASSRDINRGDGYTF	TGTGCCAGCAGTCGGGATATAAACAGGGGAGATGGCTACACCTTC
-	TRBD2	TRBJ2-1	TRBV29-1	CSARIAGGGYNEQFF	TGCAGCGCCAGAATAGCGGGAGGAGGCTACAATGAGCAGTTCTTC
-	-	TRBJ1-6	TRBV18	CASSPGGLESPLHF	TGTGCCAGCTCACCGGGGGGGCTAGAATCACCCCTCCACTTT
-	TRBD2	TRBJ2-3	TRBV29-1	CSLGLAANTDTQYF	TGCAGCTTGGGACTAGCGGCAAACACAGATACGCAGTATTTT
medium-sized	TRBD1	TRBJ2-7	TRBV2	CASSPWTGYEQYF	TGTGCCAGCTCCCCTTGGACAGGCTACGAGCAGTACTTC
-	TRBD1	TRBJ1-2	TRBV10-3	CAISGTGTGSDYGYTF	TGTGCCATCAGTGGGACCGGGACAGGGTCGGACTATGGCTACACCTTC
-	-	TRBJ1-1	TRBV7-2	CASSLERFIGGEAFF	TGTGCCAGCAGCTTAGAGAGATTCATCGGGGGAGAAGCTTTCTTT
few	TRBD1	TRBJ1-5	TRBV19	CASRSDRGLHQPQHF	TGTGCCAGTAGATCGGACAGGGGGCTTCATCAGCCCCAGCATTTT
-	-	TRBJ2-3	TRBV5-4	CASKAGGTSTDTQYF	TGTGCCAGCAAAGCGGGTGGGACTAGCACAGATACGCAGTATTTT
-	TRBD1	TRBJ1-2	TRBV11-2	CASSSGQGREGYGYTF	TGTGCCAGCAGCTCGGGACAGGGCCGAGAAGGCTATGGCTACACCTTC